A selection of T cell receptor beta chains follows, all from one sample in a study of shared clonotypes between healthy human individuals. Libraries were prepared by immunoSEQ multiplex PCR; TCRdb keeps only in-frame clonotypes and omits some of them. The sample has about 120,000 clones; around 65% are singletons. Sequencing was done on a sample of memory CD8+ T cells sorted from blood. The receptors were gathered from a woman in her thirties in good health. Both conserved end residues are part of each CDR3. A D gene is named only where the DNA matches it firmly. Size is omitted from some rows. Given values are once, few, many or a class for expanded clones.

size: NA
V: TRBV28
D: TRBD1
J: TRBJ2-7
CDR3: CASSFPRTGGFPEYEQYF
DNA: TGTGCCAGCAGTTTCCCACGGACAGGGGGTTTCCCTGAATACGAGCAGTACTTC

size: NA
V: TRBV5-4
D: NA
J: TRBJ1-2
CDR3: CASSLQRANYGYTF
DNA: TGTGCCAGCAGTCTTCAGCGCGCTAACTATGGCTACACCTTC

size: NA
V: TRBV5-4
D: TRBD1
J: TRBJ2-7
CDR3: CASSLWGRGIHEQYF
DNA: TGTGCCAGCAGCTTGTGGGGCAGGGGGATCCACGAGCAGTACTTC

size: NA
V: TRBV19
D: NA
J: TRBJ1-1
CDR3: CCSSRGGFTEAFF
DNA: TGTTGTTCGAGTAGGGGGGGATTCACTGAAGCTTTCTTT

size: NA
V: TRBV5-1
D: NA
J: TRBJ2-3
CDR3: CASSLDRPATDTQYF
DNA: TGCGCCAGCAGCTTGGACAGGCCGGCCACAGATACGCAGTATTTT

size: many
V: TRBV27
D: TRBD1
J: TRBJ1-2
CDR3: CASSLSPGGSGYTF
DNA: TGTGCCAGCAGTTTATCACCAGGGGGCTCTGGCTACACCTTC

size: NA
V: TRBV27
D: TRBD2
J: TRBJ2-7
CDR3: CASSLGLAGVGEQYF
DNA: TGTGCCAGCAGTTTGGGACTAGCGGGAGTCGGCGAGCAGTACTTC

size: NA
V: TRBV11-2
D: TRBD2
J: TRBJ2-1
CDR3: CASSLGTGGPSGDEQFF
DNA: TGTGCCAGCAGCTTAGGGACGGGAGGGCCATCTGGCGATGAGCAGTTCTTC

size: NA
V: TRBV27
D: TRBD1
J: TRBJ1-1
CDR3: CASTTGPGTGRTEAFF
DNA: TGTGCCAGCACTACGGGCCCCGGGACAGGGCGCACTGAAGCTTTCTTT

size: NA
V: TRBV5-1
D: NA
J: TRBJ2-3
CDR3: CASSLGRSTDTQYF
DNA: TGCGCCAGCAGCTTGGGCAGGAGCACAGATACGCAGTATTTT

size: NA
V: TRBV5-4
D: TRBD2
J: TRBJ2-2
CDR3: CASSLGWTSGSFGELFF
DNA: TGTGCCAGCAGCTTAGGGTGGACTAGCGGGTCTTTCGGGGAGCTGTTTTTT

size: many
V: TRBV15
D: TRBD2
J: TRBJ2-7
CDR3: CATSNGLAGAYEQYF
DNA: TGTGCCACCAGCAATGGACTAGCGGGTGCCTACGAGCAGTACTTC

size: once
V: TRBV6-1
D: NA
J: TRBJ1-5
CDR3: CASTDVVLNQPQHF
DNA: TGTGCCAGCACCGACGTGGTCTTGAATCAGCCCCAGCATTTT

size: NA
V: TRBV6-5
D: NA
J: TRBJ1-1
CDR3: CASSYSNVNTEAFF
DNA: TGTGCCAGCAGTTACTCGAATGTGAACACTGAAGCTTTCTTT

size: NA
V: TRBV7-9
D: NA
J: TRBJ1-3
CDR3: CASSLRRTGNTIYF
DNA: TGTGCCAGCAGCTTAAGGAGGACGGGAAACACCATATATTTT

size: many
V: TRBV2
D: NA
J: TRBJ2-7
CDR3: CASSESIPYEQYF
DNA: TGTGCCAGCAGTGAATCGATCCCCTACGAGCAGTACTTC

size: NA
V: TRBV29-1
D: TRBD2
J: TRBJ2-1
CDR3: CSAPAGGDYNEQFF
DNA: TGCAGCGCCCCTGCGGGGGGCGACTACAATGAGCAGTTCTTC

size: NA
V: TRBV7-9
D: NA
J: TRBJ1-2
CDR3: CASSLVGSGGYTF
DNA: TGTGCCAGCAGCTTAGTCGGGAGCGGCGGCTACACCTTC

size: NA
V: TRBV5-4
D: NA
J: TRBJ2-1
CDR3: CASSPSNYNEQFF
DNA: TGTGCCAGCAGCCCCTCAAACTACAATGAGCAGTTCTTC

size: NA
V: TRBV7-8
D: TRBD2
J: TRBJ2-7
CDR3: CASSLDLWLAGSPAGEQYF
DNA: TGTGCCAGCAGCTTAGATCTGTGGCTAGCGGGATCCCCCGCCGGAGAGCAGTACTTC

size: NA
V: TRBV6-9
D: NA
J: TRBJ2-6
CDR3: CASSQVDLRQSRANVLTF
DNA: TGTGCCAGCAGTCAAGTTGACTTACGACAAAGTCGGGCCAACGTCCTGACTTTC

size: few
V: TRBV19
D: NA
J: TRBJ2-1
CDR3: CASSIRGYNEQFF
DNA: TGTGCCAGTAGTATCCGTGGTTACAATGAGCAGTTCTTC

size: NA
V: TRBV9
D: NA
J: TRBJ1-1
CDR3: CASSVASGNTEAFF
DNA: TGTGCCAGCAGCGTAGCTTCGGGGAACACTGAAGCTTTCTTT

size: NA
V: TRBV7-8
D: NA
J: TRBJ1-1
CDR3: CASTPTPYLQTEAFF
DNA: TGTGCCAGCACTCCTACACCCTACCTACAAACTGAAGCTTTCTTT

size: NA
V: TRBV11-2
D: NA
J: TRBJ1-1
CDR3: CASSLGSGTPTPTTEAFF
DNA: TGTGCCAGCAGCTTAGGGTCCGGGACCCCAACCCCGACTACTGAAGCTTTCTTT

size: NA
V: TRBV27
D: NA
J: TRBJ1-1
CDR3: CASSPIRWGEGTEAFF
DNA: TGTGCCAGCAGTCCCATTCGGTGGGGGGAAGGCACTGAAGCTTTCTTT

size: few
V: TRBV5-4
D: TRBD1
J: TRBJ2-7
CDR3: CASSGGQGGHEQYF
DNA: TGTGCCAGCAGCGGGGGACAGGGAGGACACGAGCAGTACTTC

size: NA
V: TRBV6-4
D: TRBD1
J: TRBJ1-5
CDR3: CASSQKRQGTHQPQHF
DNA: TGTGCCAGCAGCCAGAAAAGACAGGGGACCCATCAGCCCCAGCATTTT

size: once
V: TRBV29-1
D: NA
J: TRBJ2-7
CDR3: CSAVDTGRNYEQYF
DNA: TGCAGCGCAGTGGATACAGGGAGAAACTACGAGCAGTACTTC

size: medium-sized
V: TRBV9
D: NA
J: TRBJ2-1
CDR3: CASSDQGTGYDEQFF
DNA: TGTGCCAGCAGCGACCAAGGGACGGGCTACGATGAGCAGTTCTTC

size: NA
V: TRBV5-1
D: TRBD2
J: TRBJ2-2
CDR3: CASSLDFPSGEGTGELFF
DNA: TGCGCCAGCAGCTTGGACTTCCCGTCCGGGGAGGGCACCGGGGAGCTGTTTTTT

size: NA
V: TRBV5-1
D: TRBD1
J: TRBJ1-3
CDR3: CASSLTGGISGNTIYF
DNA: TGCGCCAGCAGCCTGACAGGGGGGATCTCTGGAAACACCATATATTTT

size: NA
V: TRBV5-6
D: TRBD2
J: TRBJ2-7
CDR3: CASSFDGLAAYEQYF
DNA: TGTGCCAGCAGCTTCGACGGACTAGCGGCCTACGAGCAGTACTTC

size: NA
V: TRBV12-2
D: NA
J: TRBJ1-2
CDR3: CASRLTSRVEEANYGYTF
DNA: TGTGCAAGTCGCCTTACGTCGAGGGTGGAGGAAGCTAACTATGGCTACACCTTC

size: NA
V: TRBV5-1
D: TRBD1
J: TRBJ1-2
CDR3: CASSLTGQGGDTF
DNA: TGCGCCAGCAGCTTGACGGGACAGGGGGGCGACACCTTC

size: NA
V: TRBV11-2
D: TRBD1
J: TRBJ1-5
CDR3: CASSSGTGKGQPQHF
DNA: TGTGCCAGCAGCTCAGGGACAGGGAAGGGTCAGCCCCAGCATTTT

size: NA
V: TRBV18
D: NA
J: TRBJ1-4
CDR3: CASSRGNEKLFF
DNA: TGTGCCAGCTCACGGGGAAATGAAAAACTGTTTTTT

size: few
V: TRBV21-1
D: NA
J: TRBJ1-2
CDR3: CASDGLVEGYTF
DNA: TGTGCCAGCGACGGACTCGTTGAGGGCTACACCTTC

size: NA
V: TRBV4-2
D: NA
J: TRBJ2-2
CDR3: CASRGAMGDTGELFF
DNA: TGTGCCAGCAGGGGCGCGATGGGCGACACCGGGGAGCTGTTTTTT

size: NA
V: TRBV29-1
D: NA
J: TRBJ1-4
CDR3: CSVDGATNEKLFF
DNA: TGCAGCGTTGATGGTGCAACTAATGAAAAACTGTTTTTT

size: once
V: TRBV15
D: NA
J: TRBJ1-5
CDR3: CATSRDHGAWEPQHF
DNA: TGTGCCACCAGCAGAGATCATGGCGCGTGGGAGCCCCAGCATTTT

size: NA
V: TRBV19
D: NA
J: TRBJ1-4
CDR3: CASSTPGTSVRKLFF
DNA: TGTGCCAGTAGTACCCCAGGGACCTCCGTTCGGAAACTGTTTTTT

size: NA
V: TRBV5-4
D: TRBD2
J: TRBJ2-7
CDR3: CASSPSGSTPLYEQYF
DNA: TGTGCCAGCAGTCCTAGCGGGAGTACCCCCCTCTACGAGCAGTACTTC

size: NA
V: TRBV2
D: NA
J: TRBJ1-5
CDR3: CASSEAGTVRGQPQHF
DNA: TGTGCCAGCAGTGAGGCAGGGACGGTGAGGGGTCAGCCCCAGCATTTT

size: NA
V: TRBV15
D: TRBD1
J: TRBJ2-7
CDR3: CATSDSRKKPTGPRGDYEQYF
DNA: TGTGCCACCAGCGATAGCCGAAAGAAGCCGACAGGGCCGCGAGGGGATTACGAGCAGTACTTC

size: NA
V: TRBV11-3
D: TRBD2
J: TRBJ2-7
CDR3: CASSSGTSGEQYF
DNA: TGTGCCAGCAGCTCGGGGACTAGCGGCGAGCAGTACTTC

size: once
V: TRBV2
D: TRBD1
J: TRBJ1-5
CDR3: CASSDPTGGSNQPQHF
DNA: TGTGCCAGCAGTGACCCGACAGGGGGTAGCAATCAGCCCCAGCATTTT

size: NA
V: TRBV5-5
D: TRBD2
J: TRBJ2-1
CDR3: CASSFSGDYNEQFF
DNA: TGTGCCAGCAGCTTTAGCGGGGACTACAATGAGCAGTTCTTC

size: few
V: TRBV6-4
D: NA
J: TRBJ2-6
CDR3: CASSEDGSGANVLTF
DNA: TGTGCCAGCAGTGAGGACGGCTCTGGGGCCAACGTCCTGACTTTC

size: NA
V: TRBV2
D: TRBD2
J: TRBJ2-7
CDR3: CASSKGLADSYEQYF
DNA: TGTGCCAGCAGTAAGGGACTAGCGGACTCCTACGAGCAGTACTTC

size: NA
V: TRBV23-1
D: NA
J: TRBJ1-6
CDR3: CASSPQTHNSPLHF
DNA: TGCGCCAGCAGTCCCCAAACCCATAATTCACCCCTCCACTTT

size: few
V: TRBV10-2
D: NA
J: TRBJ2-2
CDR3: CASSELGNGGTGELFF
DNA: TGCGCCAGCAGTGAGCTTGGCAATGGGGGCACCGGGGAGCTGTTTTTT

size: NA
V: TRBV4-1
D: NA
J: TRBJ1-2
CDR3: CASSQETLTYGYTF
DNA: TGCGCCAGCAGCCAAGAAACCTTAACTTATGGCTACACCTTC

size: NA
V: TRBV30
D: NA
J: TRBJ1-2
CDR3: CAWEDSYGYTF
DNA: TGTGCCTGGGAGGATTCCTATGGCTACACCTTC

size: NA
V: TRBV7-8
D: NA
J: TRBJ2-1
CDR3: CASSYSTAPPEQFF
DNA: TGTGCCAGCAGCTATTCGACTGCTCCCCCTGAGCAGTTCTTC

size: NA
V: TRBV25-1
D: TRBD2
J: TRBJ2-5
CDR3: CASSHTTLAGSKETQYF
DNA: TGTGCCAGCAGTCACACTACCCTAGCGGGATCCAAAGAGACCCAGTACTTC

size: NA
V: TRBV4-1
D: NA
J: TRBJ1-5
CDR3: CASSQAYLGINQPQHF
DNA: TGCGCCAGCAGCCAAGCATATTTGGGAATCAATCAGCCCCAGCATTTT

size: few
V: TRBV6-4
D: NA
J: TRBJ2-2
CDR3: CASSDGGTENTGELFF
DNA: TGTGCCAGCAGTGACGGAGGGACCGAGAACACCGGGGAGCTGTTTTTT

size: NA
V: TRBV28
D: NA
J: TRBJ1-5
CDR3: CASSFRASNQPQHF
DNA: TGTGCCAGCAGTTTCAGGGCGAGCAATCAGCCCCAGCATTTT